The entry below gives a single T cell receptor beta chain sequence along with its context. The germline V and J ends were trimmed by 4 bases and 9 bases, with 10 bases remaining between them. The length of the CDR3 is 12 residues. Looked up from germline, CDR1 is ENHRY and CDR2 is SYGVKD. Participants classified as exposed had met a COVID-19 case within 2 weeks before study entry. The data belong to a study of blood T cell repertoires in COVID-19. Repertoires were generated with immunoSEQ multiplex PCR, while TCRdb's copy carries only in-frame clones and drops some. This table has some 180,000 clones, approximately 80% appearing once.

The chain links TRBV10-3 to TRBJ2-1; possible D gene TRBD2, 6 bases. This clonotype originated in a man aged 60 to 75 who had been exposed to COVID-19. The sequencing sample was made of PBMCs or T cells enriched from blood (not recorded which). CDR3 residues: CAISAGLREQFF. The CDR3 DNA is TGTGCCATCAGTGCGGGACTGCGTGAGCAGTTCTTC.